Reported below is one T cell receptor (beta chain). Its antigen remains unknown. This specimen belongs to a study of graft-versus-host responses after intestinal transplantation. Study-wide background: Each patient got anti-thymocyte globulin induction, then tacrolimus and steroids for about 3 years.

Whole-study findings and limits: Investigators detected GvH clones in recipient marrow, with some emerging earlier in ileum or blood.

Here immunoSEQ multiplex PCR was the method, and the copy in TCRdb shows in-frame clones only, minus some. The sample includes 40,000 to 60,000 clones, around 84% of them seen just once. CDR1 and CDR2 (germline): LNHNV, YYDKDF (reference sequence). The CDR3 loop spans 13 amino acids. This chain joins TRBV15 and TRBJ2-5, with D possibly matching TRBD1 (6 bases). The assigned J gene may be wrong: the sequence end matches TRBJ2-7 better. The TCR was taken from a human donor who was the organ donor for an intestinal transplant. The sample in question was unstimulated CD4+ T cells sorted from spleen or lymph node cells, obtained before transplant. The CDR3 sequence is CATSRGAGDEQYF. Written as DNA, the CDR3 is TGTGCCACCAGCAGAGGGGCAGGGGACGAGCAGTACTTC.